The rows below give T cell receptor beta chains drawn from one sample of a study of shared clonotypes between healthy human individuals. TCRdb's table, derived via immunoSEQ multiplex PCR, lists solely in-frame clones and lacks some. The data show millions of clones, roughly 96% seen once. The specimen was naive CD4+ T cells sorted from blood. These receptors originate from a young man in good health. Both conserved end residues are part of each CDR3. D genes are given only for firm matches. Clone size appears in some rows only: once, few, many, or a class for an expanded clone.

j_call d_call v_call clone_size cdr3_nt cdr3_aa
TRBJ2-7 TRBD2 TRBV5-1 - TGCGCCAGCAGCTTGGAGCGGGAGGACGACGAGCAGTACTTC CASSLEREDDEQYF
TRBJ1-2 - TRBV6-1 - TGTGCCAGCAGTCAGGGAGACTATGGCTACACCTTC CASSQGDYGYTF
TRBJ2-3 - TRBV7-9 once TGTGCCAGCAGCCCTCCCGGTGGGGGGCGCAAAGATACGCAGTATTTT CASSPPGGGRKDTQYF
TRBJ2-7 - TRBV30 - TGTGCCTGGAGTGTACCTGGACAGCCCTACGAGCAGTACTTC CAWSVPGQPYEQYF
TRBJ2-5 - TRBV6-1 - TGTGCCAGCAGTGAAGTAGAGAGGCGGAGAGAGACCCAGTACTTC CASSEVERRRETQYF
TRBJ2-7 TRBD2 TRBV9 once TGTGCCAGCAGCGCGAGGGAGGGTAGCGGGATAAGGTCCTACGAGCAGTACTTC CASSAREGSGIRSYEQYF
TRBJ2-3 - TRBV6-5 - TGTGCCAGCTCTAATGGAGATACGCAGTATTTT CASSNGDTQYF
TRBJ1-3 TRBD1 TRBV10-3 - TGTGCCATCACCTCCGGACAGGGCGGCTCTGGAAACACCATATATTTT CAITSGQGGSGNTIYF
TRBJ2-7 - TRBV6-6 - TGTGCCAGCAGGGCCTTGGGGGAGCAGTACTTC CASRALGEQYF
TRBJ2-2 TRBD2 TRBV6-5 - TGTGCCAGCAGTTTGACTAGCGGGGCGAACACCGGGGAGCTGTTTTTT CASSLTSGANTGELFF
TRBJ1-2 TRBD1 TRBV5-6 once TGTGCCAGCAGCAGTCCGGGACAGGCCTATGGCTACACCTTC CASSSPGQAYGYTF
TRBJ2-6 - TRBV2 once TGTGCCAGCAGTTTGTACTCTGGGGCCAACGTCCTGACTTTC CASSLYSGANVLTF
TRBJ1-2 TRBD1 TRBV19 - TGTGCCAGTAGTATGGGACAGGGGGGCGGCTACACCTTC CASSMGQGGGYTF
TRBJ1-3 - TRBV25-1 - TGTGCCAGCAGTGAAGGGTCCGTTCCTGGAAACACCATATATTTT CASSEGSVPGNTIYF
TRBJ1-6 - TRBV7-8 - TGTGCCAGCAGCCTCAGGGAGGGGAGTTCACCCCTCCACTTT CASSLREGSSPLHF
TRBJ1-2 TRBD1 TRBV7-9 - TGTGCCAGCAGCCCGACAGGGGCCTATGGCTACACCTTC CASSPTGAYGYTF
TRBJ2-1 - TRBV30 - TGTGCCTGGAGCGGGAACAATGAGCAGTTCTTC CAWSGNNEQFF
TRBJ2-3 - TRBV7-3 - TGTGCCAGCAGCTCACCCGGGGAAGCTGGCACAGATACGCAGTATTTT CASSSPGEAGTDTQYF
TRBJ2-3 - TRBV2 - TGTGCCAGCATTTTCTTAGGACTTTCGAACACAGATACGCAGTATTTT CASIFLGLSNTDTQYF
TRBJ1-5 - TRBV6-1 - TGTGCCAGCAGCAAAGACGGTTTCGAGGGTCAGCCCCAGCATTTT CASSKDGFEGQPQHF
TRBJ2-1 - TRBV7-9 - TGTGCCAGCAGCTTAGTTCAGTTAGGTTCCTACAATGAGCAGTTCTTC CASSLVQLGSYNEQFF
TRBJ2-5 TRBD1 TRBV5-8 - TGTGCCAGCAACCTAGACAGGGGGCGTGAGACCCAGTACTTC CASNLDRGRETQYF
TRBJ1-5 TRBD1 TRBV18 - TGTGCCAGCTCAGGCCAGGGGGCTTTCGCGCCCCAGCATTTT CASSGQGAFAPQHF
TRBJ2-2 TRBD1 TRBV9 - TGTGCCAGCAGCGCGCAGGGGGCCAAAACCGGGGAGCTGTTTTTT CASSAQGAKTGELFF
TRBJ1-1 TRBD1 TRBV9 - TGTGCCAGCAGCGCAGGACAGGGGGCCGCTGAAGCTTTCTTT CASSAGQGAAEAFF
TRBJ1-2 TRBD1 TRBV19 - TGTGCCAGCCGTCAGGACAGGAATACTAACTATGGCTACACCTTC CASRQDRNTNYGYTF
TRBJ1-5 TRBD1 TRBV30 once TGTGCCTGGAGCGCAGGGGGCGCGAGCAATCAGCCCCAGCATTTT CAWSAGGASNQPQHF
TRBJ1-6 TRBD1 TRBV7-9 - TGTGCCAGCAGCTCATCCGGGACAGGGGTATCACCCCTCCACTTT CASSSSGTGVSPLHF
TRBJ2-7 TRBD2 TRBV7-2 - TGTGCCAGCAGTTTTACGGGGACTACCACTTCCTACGAGCAGTACTTC CASSFTGTTTSYEQYF
TRBJ2-4 TRBD1 TRBV5-1 - TGCGCCAGCAGCCCTAGGACAGGGGGCACGAACATTCAGTACTTC CASSPRTGGTNIQYF
TRBJ2-2 - TRBV30 many TGTGCCTGGACATCCTCGGGCACCGGGGAGCTGTTTTTT CAWTSSGTGELFF
TRBJ1-4 - TRBV5-6 - TGTGCCAGCAGCTTTTCAGGGGTGAAAGAAAAACTGTTTTTT CASSFSGVKEKLFF
TRBJ1-5 - TRBV4-1 - TGCGCCAGCAGCTTATCGGGCCTAGAGAATCAGCCCCAGCATTTT CASSLSGLENQPQHF
TRBJ1-1 - TRBV5-6 - TGTGCCAGCAGCTTAGAGATGGAAGGGAACACTGAAGCTTTCTTT CASSLEMEGNTEAFF
TRBJ2-7 TRBD1 TRBV6-5 - TGTGCCAGCAGTTCGGTTGAGGGACAGAAAATCTACGAGCAGTACTTC CASSSVEGQKIYEQYF
TRBJ2-3 - TRBV12-5 - TGTGCTAGTGGACCCGGGACAACAGATACGCAGTATTTT CASGPGTTDTQYF
TRBJ1-1 - TRBV29-1 - TGCACCACGAATGGACTGAACACTGAAGCTTTCTTT CTTNGLNTEAFF
TRBJ2-7 TRBD1 TRBV6-6 - TGTGCCAGCAGTTACAAGGGACAGTCCTACGAGCAGTACTTC CASSYKGQSYEQYF
TRBJ1-4 TRBD1 TRBV2 - TGTGCCAGCAGTGCAGGGGACAGGGGTCACGGAGAAAAACTGTTTTTT CASSAGDRGHGEKLFF
TRBJ2-7 TRBD1 TRBV6-5 - TGTGCCAGCAGTCCGACAGGGACCTACGAGCAGTACTTC CASSPTGTYEQYF
TRBJ2-5 - TRBV5-1 once TGCGCCAGCAGCTTGGGAGGAAATGGGGAGACCCAGTACTTC CASSLGGNGETQYF
TRBJ1-4 TRBD1 TRBV6-5 - TGTGCCACCGCGGACAGGGTTGGTGAAAAACTGTTTTTT CATADRVGEKLFF
TRBJ1-1 - TRBV7-9 - TGTGCCAGCAGCTTCGAGAAGACTGAAGCTTTCTTT CASSFEKTEAFF
TRBJ1-2 - TRBV4-2 - TGTGCCAGCAGCCAAGATGGAGTTTGGGAGACAAACTATGGCTACACCTTC CASSQDGVWETNYGYTF
TRBJ2-1 TRBD1 TRBV11-3 few TGTGCCAGCAGCCCAACCGGGACAGGGGGCACTGAGCAGTTCTTC CASSPTGTGGTEQFF